This T cell receptor (beta chain) was sequenced during a study of blood T cell repertoires in COVID-19. Study in general: The origin of the acute and convalescent COVID-19 samples was the United States, Italy and Spain. T cells, B-cell-depleted T cells, or PBMCs provided the cDNA or gDNA that served as material.

The authors' processing: How many nucleated cells were present was estimated from reference gene primer amplification. Some clones are missing from TCRdb's copy, which holds only in-frame ones; the method was immunoSEQ multiplex PCR. V and J calls and clone size are as listed in that table; D and trimming were resolved from the DNA. The sample lists 200,000 to 250,000 clones, roughly four fifths occurring once. Trimming removed 4 bases from V and 1 base from J, with 13 bases in between. Germline CDR1 reads LGHDT; CDR2 reads YNNKEL (reference sequence). The length of the CDR3 is 15 residues. The TCR sequence derives from a woman in her forties or fifties with active or convalescent COVID-19. V gene TRBV3-1 (or the pseudogene TRBV3-2) combines with J gene TRBJ1-1; D is perhaps TRBD1 (5 bases). Source material: peripheral blood. CDR3 sequence reads: CASSPTGNRNTEAFF. CDR3 sequence (DNA): TGTGCCAGCAGCCCCACAGGTAATCGGAACACTGAAGCTTTCTTT.